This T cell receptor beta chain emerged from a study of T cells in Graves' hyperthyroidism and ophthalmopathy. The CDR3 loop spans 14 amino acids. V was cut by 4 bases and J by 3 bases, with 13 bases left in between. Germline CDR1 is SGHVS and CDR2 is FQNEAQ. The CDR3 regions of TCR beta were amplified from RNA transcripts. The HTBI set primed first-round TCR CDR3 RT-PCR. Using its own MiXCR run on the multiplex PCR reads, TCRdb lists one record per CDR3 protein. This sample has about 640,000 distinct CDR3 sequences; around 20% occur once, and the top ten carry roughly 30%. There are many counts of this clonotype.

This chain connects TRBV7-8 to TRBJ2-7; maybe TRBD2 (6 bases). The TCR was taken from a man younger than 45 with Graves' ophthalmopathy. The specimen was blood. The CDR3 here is CASSSGSEGYEQYF. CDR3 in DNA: TGTGCCAGCAGCTCGGGGTCGGAGGGCTACGAGCAGTACTTC.